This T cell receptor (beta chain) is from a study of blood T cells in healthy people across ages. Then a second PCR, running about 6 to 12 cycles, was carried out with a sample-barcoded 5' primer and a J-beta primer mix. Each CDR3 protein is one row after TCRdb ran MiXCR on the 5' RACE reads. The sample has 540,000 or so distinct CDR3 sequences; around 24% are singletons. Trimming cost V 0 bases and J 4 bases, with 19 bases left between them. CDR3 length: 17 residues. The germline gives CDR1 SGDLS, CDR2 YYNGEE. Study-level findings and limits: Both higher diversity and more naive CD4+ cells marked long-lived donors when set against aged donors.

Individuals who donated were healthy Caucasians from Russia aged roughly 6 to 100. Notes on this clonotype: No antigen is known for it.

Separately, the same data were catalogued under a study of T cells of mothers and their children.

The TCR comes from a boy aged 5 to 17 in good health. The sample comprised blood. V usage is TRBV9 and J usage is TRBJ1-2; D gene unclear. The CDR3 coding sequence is TGTGCCAGCAGCGTAGCCCGGGATACAGACAATTTCTATGGCTACACCTTC. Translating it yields CASSVARDTDNFYGYTF.